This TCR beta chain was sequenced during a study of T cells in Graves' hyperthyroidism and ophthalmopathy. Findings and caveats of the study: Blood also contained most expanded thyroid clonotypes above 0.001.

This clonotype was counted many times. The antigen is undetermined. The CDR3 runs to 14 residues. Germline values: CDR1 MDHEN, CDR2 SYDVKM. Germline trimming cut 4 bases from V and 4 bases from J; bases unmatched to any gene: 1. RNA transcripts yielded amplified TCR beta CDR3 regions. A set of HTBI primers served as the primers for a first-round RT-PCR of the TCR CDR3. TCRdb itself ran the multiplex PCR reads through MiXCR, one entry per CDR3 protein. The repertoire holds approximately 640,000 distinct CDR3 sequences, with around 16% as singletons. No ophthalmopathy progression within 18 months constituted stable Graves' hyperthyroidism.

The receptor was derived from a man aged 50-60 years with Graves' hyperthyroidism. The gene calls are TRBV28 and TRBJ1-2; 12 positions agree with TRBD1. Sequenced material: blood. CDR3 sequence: CASSSGQGAYGYTF. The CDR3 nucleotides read TGTGCCAGCAGTTCGGGACAGGGGGCCTATGGCTACACCTTC.